This TCR beta chain was sequenced during a study of blood T cell repertoires in COVID-19. The assay was immunoSEQ multiplex PCR, and TCRdb's table has in-frame clones only and misses some. In the table there are around 160,000 clones, 80% of which are singletons. This CDR3 is 14 amino acids long. V was pared by 8 bases and J by 2 bases, with 14 bases between. Germline V lookup: CDR1 SNHLY, CDR2 FYNNEI. Material for sequencing was PBMCs or T cells enriched from blood (not recorded which). The gene calls are TRBV2 and TRBJ2-3, with D unclear. The clonotype originates from a woman aged 55-69 years who had recovered from COVID-19. The CDR3 spells CASASRGSTDTQYF. Written as DNA, the CDR3 is TGTGCCAGCGCCAGCCGAGGTTCCACAGATACGCAGTATTTT.